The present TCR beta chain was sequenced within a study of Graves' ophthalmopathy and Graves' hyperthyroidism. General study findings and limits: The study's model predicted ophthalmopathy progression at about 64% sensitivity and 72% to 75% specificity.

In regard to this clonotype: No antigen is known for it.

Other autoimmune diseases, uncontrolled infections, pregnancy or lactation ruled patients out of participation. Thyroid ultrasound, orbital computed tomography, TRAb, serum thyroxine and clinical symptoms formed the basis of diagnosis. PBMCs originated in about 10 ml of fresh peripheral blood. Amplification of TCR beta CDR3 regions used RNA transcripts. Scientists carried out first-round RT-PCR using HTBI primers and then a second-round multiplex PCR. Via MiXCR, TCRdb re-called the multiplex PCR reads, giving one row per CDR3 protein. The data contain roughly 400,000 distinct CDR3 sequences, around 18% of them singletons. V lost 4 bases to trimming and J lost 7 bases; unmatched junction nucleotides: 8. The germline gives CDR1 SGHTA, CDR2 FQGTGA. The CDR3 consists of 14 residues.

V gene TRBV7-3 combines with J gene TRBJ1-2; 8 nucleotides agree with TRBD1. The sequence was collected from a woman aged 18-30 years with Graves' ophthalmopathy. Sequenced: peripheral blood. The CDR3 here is CASSYGQGGSGYTF. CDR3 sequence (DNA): TGTGCCAGCAGCTACGGACAGGGAGGAAGTGGCTACACCTTC.